The rows below give T cell receptor beta chains drawn from one sample of a study of molecular identifiers for immune sequencing clone quantification. TCRdb ran MiXCR on the PCR reads and lists one entry per CDR3 protein. Among around 300,000 distinct CDR3 sequences listed, about a quarter were seen once. Input material: naive CD8+ T cells from blood, with Jurkat cell RNA spiked in. These receptors originate from a human donor in good health. Some libraries in this study had Jurkat cell RNA spiked in. Each CDR3 is given with its conserved first and last residue. The D gene is left open where the match is weak. Clone size is shown for a subset of rows, as once, few, many or a class of expanded clone.

TRBV19 few NA CASEQGSQPQHF
TRBV27 few NA CASSLKDRYEQYF
TRBV7-9 many NA CASSQDGTRNTGELFF
TRBV2 many NA CASSGSLQYSNQPQHF
TRBV7-9 few NA CASSEAPLTSDEQYF
TRBV7-2 NA NA CASGLEVYGYTGELFF
TRBV29-1 many NA CSVDAGDTGELFF
TRBV24-1 many NA CATSDPDHTGELFF
TRBV29-1 many TRBD1 CSVEGRGSLNTEAFF
TRBV6-4 few TRBD2 CASSETSGVNEQFF
TRBV28 many TRBD1 CASSSRGQVRYGYTF
TRBV30 many TRBD1 CATDRANDEQYF
TRBV7-6 few NA CASSLRRTEEQYF
TRBV7-6 NA NA CASSFAGAGANVLTF
TRBV5-1 NA TRBD2 CASSLAGGAREQYF
TRBV21-1 NA NA CASSNLLLGTSKLAALNEKLFF
TRBV15 NA NA CATSSRPDEKLFF
TRBV20-1 NA NA CSARVGGGANQPQHF
TRBV7-9 many TRBD1 CASSLAPTGDRYEQYF
TRBV4-1 NA NA CASSQEGRTQYF
TRBV27 few TRBD1 CASSSQGGNQPQHF
TRBV4-1 few TRBD2 CASSQGAGNTYEQYF
TRBV7-9 NA TRBD2 CASSLWGLAASTDTQYF
TRBV7-2 NA TRBD1 CASSFDRVGAFF
TRBV2 NA NA CASSLTRSEAFF
TRBV6-5 many NA CASSFPRSGYEQYF
TRBV24-1 many NA CATSDLEPSKGTDTQYF
TRBV24-1 NA NA CATSAGPPSEQYF
TRBV29-1 many NA CSVCAGALSEQYF
TRBV28 NA TRBD2 CASSPSSGRHCEQYF
TRBV5-4 NA TRBD1 CASSHRLGRQGSNYGYTF
TRBV18 NA TRBD1 CASSPQDRGRTEAFF
TRBV7-9 once NA CASSVGVGANVLTF
TRBV5-4 few TRBD2 CASSSGSGIYEQYF
TRBV24-1 NA NA CATSDWTGQETQYF
TRBV13 NA NA CASSPRQAGAMNTEAFF
TRBV7-9 few NA CASSFVRAPTEAFF
TRBV29-1 many NA CSVEFLRGLNTEAFF
TRBV29-1 NA NA CSVDGGPSSYNEQFF